One sample yielded the 19 T cell receptor beta chains listed below, sequenced in a study of cytomegalovirus exposure and HLA in healthy donors. Sequencing used immunoSEQ multiplex PCR; TCRdb keeps in-frame clones, though not all of them. This table holds about 140,000 clones, 88% found once. The sequenced sample was PBMCs. These receptors all come from a young woman in good health and CMV-seropositive.

V gene TRBV5-1 combines with J gene TRBJ1-2; possible D gene TRBD1, 6 bases. The CDR3 has 13 residues. Germline CDR1 reads SGHRS; CDR2 reads YFSETQ. Trimming pared 4 bases from V and 5 bases from J, leaving 12 bases between. The CDR3 sequence: CASSPGQNYGYTF. The CDR3 DNA sequence: TGCGCCAGCAGCCCCGGACAGAATTATGGCTACACCTTC.

V usage is TRBV5-1 and J usage is TRBJ2-5; 11 nucleotides match TRBD2. Germline V CDR1 and CDR2: SGHRS, YFSETQ. J gave up 2 bases and V 5 bases, and 2 bases lay outside the gene matches. This CDR3 is 14 amino acids long. The CDR3 region is CASRGTSGQETQYF. Written as DNA, the CDR3 is TGCGCCAGCAGGGGGACTAGCGGACAAGAGACCCAGTACTTC.

The rearrangement uses TRBV9 and TRBJ2-1, with TRBD2 identical over 8 bases. The CDR3 runs to 15 residues. The germline gives CDR1 SGDLS, CDR2 YYNGEE. V lost 4 bases, J lost 4 bases, and 7 bases stayed unmatched. The CDR3 DNA sequence: TGTGCCAGCAGCACGACTAGCGAGGTGTACAATGAGCAGTTCTTC. Amino acid sequence: CASSTTSEVYNEQFF. The full variable domain, its missing parts supplied by reference TRBV9 and TRBJ2-1, is DSGVTQTPKHLITATGQRVTLRCSPRSGDLSVYWYQQSLDQGLQFLIQYYNGEERAKGNILERFSAQQFPDLHSELNLSSLELGDSALYFCASSTTSEVYNEQFFGPGTRLTVL.

In its sample, this clone was seen a few times. The CDR3 DNA reads TGTGCCAGCAGCCCGGACAGGGGTGGCCAGCCCCAGCATTTT. Its protein is CASSPDRGGQPQHF. This chain links TRBV27 with TRBJ1-5, with 9 nucleotides matching TRBD1. V lost 6 bases, J lost 7 bases, and 7 bases stayed unmatched. The CDR3 extends over 14 amino acids. The V gene's germline CDR1 is MNHEY and CDR2 SMNVEV (reference sequence).

The chain's CDR3 is CSVEDFSGPNNYGYTF. Here the CDR3 DNA reads TGCAGCGTTGAAGATTTCTCAGGGCCTAATAACTATGGCTACACCTTC. The V call is TRBV29-1, the J call TRBJ1-2; TRBD1 is a possible D gene (5 bases). The CDR3 is made up of 16 amino acids. Germline CDR1 is SQVTM and CDR2 is ANQGSEA. Trimming cost V 0 bases and J 1 base, with 15 bases left between them.

This clone appeared a single time. The chain employs TRBV11-2 and TRBJ2-2; the match to TRBD2 covers 9 bases. V lost 5 bases and J lost 3; bases outside the gene matches: 13. The CDR3 extends over 18 amino acids. Germline CDR1 is SGHAT and CDR2 is FQNNGV. The DNA for the CDR3 is TGTGCCAGCAGCCCCCGGTGGCTAGCGGGAACTTACACCGGGGAGCTGTTTTTT. Translated: CASSPRWLAGTYTGELFF.

The DNA of the CDR3 is TGTGCCAGCAGTTTGACAGGGGGACGGAATGAAAAACTGTTTTTT. Translating it yields CASSLTGGRNEKLFF. The J gene is TRBJ1-4, the V gene TRBV6-5; 9 nucleotides line up with TRBD1. With 4 bases clipped from V and 5 bases from J, the junction kept 5 bases outside the gene matches. CDR1 and CDR2 (germline): MNHEY, SVGAGI. The CDR3 totals 15 residues.

V usage is TRBV15 and J usage is TRBJ2-7; maybe TRBD2 (5 bases). Trimming took off 5 bases at V and 5 bases at J, with 10 bases between the two ends. Germline CDR1 is LNHNV and CDR2 is YYDKDF (reference sequence). The CDR3 extends over 12 amino acids. CDR3 loop: CATSSGINEQYF. CDR3 DNA: TGTGCCACCAGCTCGGGGATCAACGAGCAGTACTTC.

The V and J genes are TRBV27 and TRBJ2-3, with TRBD2 identical over 12 bases. This CDR3 is 16 amino acids long. Trimming at V came to 5 bases and at J to 4 bases, leaving 7 bases not matched to a gene. Per the germline V gene, CDR1 is MNHEY and CDR2 is SMNVEV (reference sequence). The CDR3 DNA reads TGTGCCAGCAGTCGAGCTAGCGGGAGGGCCCCAGATACGCAGTATTTT. Translation: CASSRASGRAPDTQYF.

The V call is TRBV7-3, the J call TRBJ1-1, with 9 bases identical to TRBD1. The CDR3 spans 13 residues. Germline assignment: CDR1 SGHTA and CDR2 FQGTGA. V lost 4 bases and J lost 9; bases outside the gene matches: 6. The CDR3 bases are TGTGCCAGCAGCTCAGAGGGGACAGGGAAAGCTTTCTTT. It translates to CASSSEGTGKAFF.

This chain joins TRBV18 and TRBJ2-1, with D possibly being TRBD1 (6 bases). Germline V gene data show CDR1 as KGHSH and CDR2 as LQKENI. V gave up 4 bases and J gave up 7 bases, with 11 bases separating them. This CDR3 is built from 13 residues. CDR3 region: CASSLYRENEQFF. The CDR3 DNA is TGTGCCAGCTCACTATACAGGGAGAATGAGCAGTTCTTC.

The chain couples TRBV6-5 to TRBJ1-5, with 7 bases identical to TRBD1. J gave up 7 bases and V 5 bases, and 11 bases lay outside the gene matches. Looked up from germline, CDR1 is MNHEY and CDR2 is SVGAGI. The CDR3 extends over 15 amino acids. The CDR3 region is CASSPARQGGQPQHF. CDR3 bases: TGTGCCAGCAGTCCAGCCCGACAGGGAGGCCAGCCCCAGCATTTT.

The chain carries TRBV30 and TRBJ2-7; maybe TRBD1 (6 bases). Germline-derived CDR1 and CDR2 are GTSNPN and SVGIG (reference sequence). The CDR3 spans 13 residues. Trimming pared 7 bases from V and 2 bases from J, leaving 15 bases between. The CDR3 region is CASHRDRTYEQYF. The CDR3, as DNA: TGTGCCTCGCACAGGGATCGGACCTACGAGCAGTACTTC. Drawing the rest from reference TRBV30 and TRBJ2-7, the complete variable domain is SQTIHQWPATLVQPVGSPLSLECTVEGTSNPNLYWYRQAAGRGLQLLFYSVGIGQISSEVPQNLSASRPQDRQFILSSKKLLLSDSGFYLCASHRDRTYEQYFGPGTRLTVT.

This clone came up once. The J gene is TRBJ2-1, the V gene TRBV28; 10 bases map to TRBD2. Losses at the gene ends were 7 bases for V and 2 bases for J; bases not matched to a gene: 5. The CDR3 spans 15 residues. Looked up from germline, CDR1 is MDHEN and CDR2 is SYDVKM. DNA of the CDR3: TGTGCCAGCACCCCAGCGGGAGGGCCCTACAATGAGCAGTTCTTC. This encodes CASTPAGGPYNEQFF.

J is TRBJ2-2 and V is TRBV6-6, with TRBD2 matching over 8 bases. CDR3 length: 16 residues. The germline V gene has CDR1 MNHNY and CDR2 SVGAGI (reference sequence). The trim removed 4 bases at V and 2 bases at J, leaving 6 bases unmatched. This chain's CDR3 is CASSFGRGVNTGELFF. The CDR3 region has the DNA TGTGCCAGCAGTTTTGGGCGGGGGGTCAACACCGGGGAGCTGTTTTTT.

The chain has TRBV28 and TRBJ1-1; D is possibly TRBD1 (6 bases). CDR1 and CDR2 (germline): MDHEN, SYDVKM. There are 13 residues in the CDR3. V lost 3 bases, J lost 2 bases, and 7 bases lay in between. DNA for the CDR3: TGTGCCAGCAGTTTCGGGACAAACACTGAAGCTTTCTTT. Translation gives CASSFGTNTEAFF.

The chain recombines TRBV28 with TRBJ2-1; TRBD2 is a possible D gene (6 bases). V was cut by 3 bases and J by 7 bases, with 22 bases left in between. Germline V gene lookup returns CDR1 MDHEN and CDR2 SYDVKM. This CDR3 spans 17 amino acids. CDR3 loop: CASSFIGGLLLKNEQFF. For the CDR3, the DNA is TGTGCCAGCAGTTTCATTGGGGGACTCCTCTTGAAAAATGAGCAGTTCTTC.

V is TRBV2 and J is TRBJ1-3; the D gene is possibly TRBD1 (5 bases). CDR1 is SNHLY and CDR2 is FYNNEI in the germline V gene. With 8 bases removed from V and 0 bases from J, the gap between germline ends came to 14 bases. The CDR3 length is 15 residues. The CDR3 region is CASGRDAASGNTIYF. The CDR3, as DNA: TGTGCCAGCGGGAGGGACGCCGCCTCTGGAAACACCATATATTTT.

This chain connects TRBV6-1 to TRBJ1-1, with 7 positions matching TRBD1. Germline assignment: CDR1 MNHNS and CDR2 SASEGT. The CDR3 consists of 12 residues. With V trimmed by 11 bases and J by 5 bases, 8 bases remained unmatched. CDR3: CALQGRGTEAFF. In nucleotides, the CDR3 is TGTGCCCTACAGGGGCGAGGGACTGAAGCTTTCTTT.